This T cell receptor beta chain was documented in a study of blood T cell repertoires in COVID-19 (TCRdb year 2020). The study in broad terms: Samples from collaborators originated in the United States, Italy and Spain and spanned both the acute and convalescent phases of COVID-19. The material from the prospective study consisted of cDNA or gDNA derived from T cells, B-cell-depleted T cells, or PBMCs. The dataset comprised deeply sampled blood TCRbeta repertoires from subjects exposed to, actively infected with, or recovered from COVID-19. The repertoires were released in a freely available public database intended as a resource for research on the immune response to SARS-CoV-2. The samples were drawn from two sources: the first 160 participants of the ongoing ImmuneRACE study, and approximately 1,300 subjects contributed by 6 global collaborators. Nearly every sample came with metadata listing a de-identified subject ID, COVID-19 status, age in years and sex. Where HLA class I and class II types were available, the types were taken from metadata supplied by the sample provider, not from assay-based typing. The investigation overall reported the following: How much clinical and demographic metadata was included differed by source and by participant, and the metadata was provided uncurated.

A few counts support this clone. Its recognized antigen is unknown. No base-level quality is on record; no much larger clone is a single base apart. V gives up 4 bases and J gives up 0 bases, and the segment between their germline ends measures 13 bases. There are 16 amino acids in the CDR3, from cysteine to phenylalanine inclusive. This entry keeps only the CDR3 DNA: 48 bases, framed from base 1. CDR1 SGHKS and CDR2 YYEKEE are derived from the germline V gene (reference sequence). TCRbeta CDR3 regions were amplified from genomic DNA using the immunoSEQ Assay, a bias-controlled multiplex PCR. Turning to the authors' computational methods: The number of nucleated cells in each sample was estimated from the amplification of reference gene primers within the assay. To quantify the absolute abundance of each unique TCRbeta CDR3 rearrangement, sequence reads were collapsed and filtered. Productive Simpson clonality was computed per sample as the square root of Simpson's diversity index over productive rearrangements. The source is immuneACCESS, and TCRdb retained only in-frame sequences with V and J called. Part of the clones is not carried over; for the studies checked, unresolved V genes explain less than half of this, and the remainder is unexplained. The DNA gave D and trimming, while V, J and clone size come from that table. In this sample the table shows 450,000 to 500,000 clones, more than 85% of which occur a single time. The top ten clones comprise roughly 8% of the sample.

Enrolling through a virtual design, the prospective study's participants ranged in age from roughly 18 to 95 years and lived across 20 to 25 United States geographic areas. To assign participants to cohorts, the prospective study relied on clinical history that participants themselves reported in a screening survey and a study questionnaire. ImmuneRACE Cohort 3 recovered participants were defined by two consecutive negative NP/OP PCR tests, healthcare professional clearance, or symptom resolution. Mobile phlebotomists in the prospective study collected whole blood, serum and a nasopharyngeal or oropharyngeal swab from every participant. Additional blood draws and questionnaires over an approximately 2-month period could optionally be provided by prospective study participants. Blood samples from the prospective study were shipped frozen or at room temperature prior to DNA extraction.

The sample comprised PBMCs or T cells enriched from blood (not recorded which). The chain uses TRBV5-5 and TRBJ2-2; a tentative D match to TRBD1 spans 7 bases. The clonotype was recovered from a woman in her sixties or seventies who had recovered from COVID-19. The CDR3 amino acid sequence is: CASSRGGTANTGELFF. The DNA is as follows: TGTGCCAGCAGCCGGGGCGGGACAGCGAACACCGGGGAGCTGTTTTTT.